What follows are 31 T cell receptor beta chains derived from one specimen sequenced in a study of cytomegalovirus exposure and HLA in healthy donors. PCR primers comprised 60 Vbeta and 13 Jbeta primers. Sequencing used immunoSEQ multiplex PCR; TCRdb keeps in-frame clones, though not all of them. The sample carries around 230,000 clones, 78% recorded once. The source material was PBMCs. All receptors come from a boy younger than 18 in good health and CMV-seronegative.

The sample holds one count of this clone. The rearrangement uses TRBV5-1 and TRBJ1-4; D gene uncertain. This CDR3 contains 13 residues. V lost 4 bases and J 3 bases, leaving 7 bases between the germline ends. Per germline, CDR1 SGHRS and CDR2 YFSETQ. The DNA of the CDR3 is TGCGCCAGCAGCGAGCGACCTAATGAAAAACTGTTTTTT. It encodes CASSERPNEKLFF.

The rearrangement joins TRBV29-1 to TRBJ2-5; 7 bases match TRBD2. The CDR3 contains 16 residues. Losses at the gene ends were 3 bases for V and 4 bases for J; bases not matched to a gene: 14. In germline, CDR1 is SQVTM, CDR2 ANQGSEA. CDR3 sequence reads: CSVEREGRTGGETQYF. The CDR3 DNA follows: TGCAGCGTTGAGAGAGAGGGGCGGACGGGAGGAGAGACCCAGTACTTC. The variable domain in full, completed from reference TRBV29-1 and TRBJ2-5, reads SAVISQKPSRDICQRGTSLTIQCQVDSQVTMMFWYRQQPGQSLTLIATANQGSEATYESGFVIDKFPISRPNLTFSTLTVSNMSPEDSSIYLCSVEREGRTGGETQYFGPGTRLLVL.

This clone was seen only once. This chain connects TRBV2 to TRBJ2-1; TRBD2 agrees at 8 bases. Trimming removed 6 bases from V and 15 bases from J; junction bases left unmatched: 7. CDR1 is SNHLY, CDR2 FYNNEI, per germline. The CDR3 is 11 amino acids. This chain's CDR3 is CASRAGGGVFF. CDR3 in DNA: TGTGCCAGCAGGGCGGGGGGCGGCGTGTTCTTC.

The chain recombines TRBV5-1 with TRBJ2-5; the match to TRBD2 covers 11 bases. The CDR3 consists of 16 residues. J gave up 2 bases and V 2 bases, and 5 bases lay outside the gene matches. Germline CDR1 and CDR2: SGHRS and YFSETQ. The CDR3: CASSFRTSGSQETQYF. DNA for the CDR3: TGCGCCAGCAGCTTCCGGACTAGCGGGTCACAAGAGACCCAGTACTTC.

This clone appeared a single time. The chain couples TRBV19 to TRBJ2-7, with D possibly TRBD1 on 5 matching bases. The CDR3 has 14 residues. V dropped 6 bases and J dropped 2 bases, with 14 bases sitting between them. From germline, CDR1 is LNHDA and CDR2 SQIVND (reference sequence). This CDR3 reads CASSNSDKTYEQYF. The CDR3 DNA reads TGTGCCAGTAGCAACTCGGACAAGACCTACGAGCAGTACTTC.

In DNA form, the CDR3 reads TGTGCCATCAGTGAGGGAGGATACCGGGAGCAGTACTTC. The encoded protein is CAISEGGYREQYF. The J gene is TRBJ2-7, the V gene TRBV10-3; weak D call: TRBD2 (5 bases). V dropped 2 bases and J dropped 7 bases, with 12 bases sitting between them. CDR1 and CDR2 (germline): ENHRY, SYGVKD. The CDR3 loop spans 13 amino acids.

This chain links TRBV10-3 with TRBJ1-3; the D gene is possibly TRBD1 (6 bases). Per the germline V gene, CDR1 is ENHRY and CDR2 is SYGVKD. V was pared by 5 bases and J by 0 bases, with 23 bases between. This CDR3 is 19 amino acids long. CDR3 residues: CAISTRPTQGPSSGNTIYF. CDR3 sequence (DNA): TGTGCCATCAGTACTCGCCCGACACAGGGCCCGAGCTCTGGAAACACCATATATTTT.

This clone was seen a few times. The genes are TRBV15 and TRBJ2-3; D gene ambiguous. Trimming took 1 base from V and 5 from J, leaving 10 bases between them. This CDR3 is 14 amino acids long. Per the germline V gene, CDR1 is LNHNV and CDR2 is YYDKDF (reference sequence). CDR3 loop: CATSRGFQEDTQYF. The CDR3 DNA follows: TGTGCCACCAGCAGAGGCTTCCAGGAAGATACGCAGTATTTT.

Only a few counts were recorded for this clone. V and J are TRBV6-6 and TRBJ1-1; 8 positions match TRBD1. J lost 8 bases, V lost 5 bases, and 7 bases had no gene match. This CDR3 has 13 amino acids. CDR1 MNHNY and CDR2 SVGAGI come from the germline V gene (reference sequence). DNA for the CDR3: TGTGCCAGCAGTAGGGGGACAGGAAAGGAAGCTTTCTTT. This sequence encodes CASSRGTGKEAFF.

A note on this clone: A read error may produce the germline difference seen at one junction end. The V and J genes are TRBV7-7 and TRBJ2-5; 8 bases line up with TRBD1. Germline lookup yields CDR1 SSHAT and CDR2 FNYEAQ (reference sequence). This CDR3 has 14 residues. CDR3 protein: CASSEGQAGETQYF. CDR3 in DNA: TGTGCTAGCAGCGAGGGACAGGCGGGGGAGACCCAGTACTTC.

The chain carries TRBV29-1 and TRBJ2-7; 9 positions match TRBD1. Trimming removed 7 bases from V and 2 bases from J; junction bases left unmatched: 15. The length of the CDR3 is 16 residues. Germline lookup yields CDR1 SQVTM and CDR2 ANQGSEA. The CDR3 coding sequence is TGCAGCGCATTACTATTTCCGGGACAGGGTCCCTACGAGCAGTACTTC. Translated, it gives CSALLFPGQGPYEQYF.

This sequence joins TRBV5-1 and TRBJ1-1; no definite D call. This CDR3 has 14 amino acids. The germline CDR1 and CDR2 sequences are SGHRS and YFSETQ. The V gene lost 2 bases and the J gene lost 1 base, with 9 bases spanning the gap. The CDR3 protein is CASSLQPKNTEAFF. In nucleotides, the CDR3 is TGCGCCAGCAGCTTACAGCCGAAGAACACTGAAGCTTTCTTT.

The V and J genes are TRBV6-5 and TRBJ1-1; D not resolved. This CDR3 has 13 residues. CDR1 MNHEY and CDR2 SVGAGI come from the germline V gene. V was pared by 6 bases and J by 10 bases, with 18 bases between. As DNA, the CDR3 is TGTGCCAGCAGAAGATCGACCTCTTCGGGAGCTTTCTTT. Translating gives CASRRSTSSGAFF.

V and J are TRBV4-2 and TRBJ2-1; possible D gene TRBD2, 5 bases. Trimming stripped 1 base from V and 5 bases from J, with 6 bases between. CDR3 length: 13 residues. Germline assignment: CDR1 LGHNA and CDR2 YNFKEQ. The CDR3 DNA reads TGTGCCAGCAGCCAAGCGGGGAACAATGAGCAGTTCTTC. Translating gives CASSQAGNNEQFF.

This chain joins TRBV19 and TRBJ1-1, with TRBD1 as a possible D gene (6 bases). CDR1 and CDR2 from the germline V gene are LNHDA and SQIVND (reference sequence). This CDR3 has 15 amino acids. V shed 2 bases and J shed 2 bases, with 12 bases lying between them. The CDR3 nucleotides read TGTGCCAGTAGTATAAATCCGGACAGAAACACTGAAGCTTTCTTT. Amino acids: CASSINPDRNTEAFF.

The chain has TRBV14 and TRBJ1-1; TRBD1 is a possible D gene (6 bases). V shed 2 bases and J shed 1 base, with 11 bases lying between them. The CDR3 length is 15 residues. In germline, CDR1 is SGHDN, CDR2 FVKESK. The CDR3 DNA follows: TGTGCCAGCAGCCAAACTCAGGGGCGGAACACTGAAGCTTTCTTT. It specifies CASSQTQGRNTEAFF.

Turning to this clone: Germline is not matched at one junction end, which may reflect a read error. The rearrangement links TRBV11-1 to TRBJ2-7; 7 nucleotides match TRBD1. The germline CDR1 and CDR2 sequences are SGHAT and FQDESV (reference sequence). CDR3 length: 17 residues. CDR3 in DNA: TGTGCCAGCAGCACCCCAAAAAAAGGGGGCGCAACCTACGGGCAGTACTTC. This translates into CASSTPKKGGATYGQYF.

This clone turned up a few times. This chain connects TRBV6-5 to TRBJ2-7; 7 nucleotides match TRBD1. J was trimmed by 4 bases and V by 2 bases; bases with no gene match: 5. The CDR3 consists of 14 residues. Germline CDR1 and CDR2: MNHEY and SVGAGI. The CDR3 reads CASSYGQGEYEQYF. CDR3 nucleotide sequence: TGTGCCAGCAGTTACGGGCAGGGGGAATACGAGCAGTACTTC.

The chain has TRBV7-2 and TRBJ1-6; 9 bases fit TRBD1. Trimming cost V 5 bases and J 7 bases; bases outside gene matches: 12. The germline V gene has CDR1 SGHTA and CDR2 FQGNSA. CDR3 length: 17 amino acids. DNA of the CDR3: TGTGCCAGCAGCCGGGACAGGGTCTATTTCTACAATTCACCCCTCCACTTT. Translating it yields CASSRDRVYFYNSPLHF. The full variable domain, completed using reference TRBV7-2 and TRBJ1-6, is GAGVSQSPSNKVTEKGKDVELRCDPISGHTALYWYRQSLGQGLEFLIYFQGNSAPDKSGLPSDRFSAERTGGSVSTLTIQRTQQEDSAVYLCASSRDRVYFYNSPLHFGNGTRLTVT.

This chain links TRBV7-2 with TRBJ2-1; the D gene is possibly TRBD1 (6 bases). This CDR3 region has 15 residues. Looked up from germline, CDR1 is SGHTA and CDR2 is FQGNSA. Deletions cut 1 base from V and 10 bases from J, with 17 bases between. The CDR3 sequence is CASSLEHVQGGEQFF. The CDR3 DNA sequence: TGTGCCAGCAGCTTAGAGCATGTACAGGGCGGGGAGCAGTTCTTC.

This chain uses TRBV7-2 with TRBJ1-1; perhaps TRBD1 as D (5 bases). V gave up 5 bases and J gave up 4 bases, with 14 bases separating them. The CDR3 runs to 14 residues. The germline V gene encodes CDR1 SGHTA and CDR2 FQGNSA. CDR3 in amino acids: CASSLWGDGTEAFF. The CDR3 DNA sequence: TGTGCCAGCAGCCTCTGGGGGGATGGCACTGAAGCTTTCTTT. Together with reference TRBV7-2 and TRBJ1-1, the CDR3 gives the full variable domain: GAGVSQSPSNKVTEKGKDVELRCDPISGHTALYWYRQSLGQGLEFLIYFQGNSAPDKSGLPSDRFSAERTGGSVSTLTIQRTQQEDSAVYLCASSLWGDGTEAFFGQGTRLTVV.

CDR3 sequence (DNA): TGCGCCAGCAGCTTAGGGGCCAGCGGGAGGGAGACCCAGTACTTC. Its translation: CASSLGASGRETQYF. The rearrangement joins TRBV5-1 to TRBJ2-5; TRBD2 matches at 9 bases. Trimming took 2 bases from V and 5 from J; bases not matched to a gene: 7. The CDR3 spans 15 residues. CDR1 and CDR2 (germline): SGHRS, YFSETQ. Drawing the rest from reference TRBV5-1 and TRBJ2-5, the complete variable domain is KAGVTQTPRYLIKTRGQQVTLSCSPISGHRSVSWYQQTPGQGLQFLFEYFSETQRNKGNFPGRFSGRQFSNSRSEMNVSTLELGDSALYLCASSLGASGRETQYFGPGTRLLVL.

A single count supports this clone. The CDR3 reads CASSFGTEVTGNTIYF. CDR3 DNA: TGTGCCAGCAGCTTTGGGACAGAGGTTACGGGAAACACCATATATTTT. This sequence joins TRBV5-6 and TRBJ1-3; TRBD1 matches 7 bases. Germline values: CDR1 SGHDT, CDR2 YYEEEE. V lost 2 bases, J lost 4 bases, and 9 bases stayed unmatched. CDR3 length equals 16 residues.

The V call is TRBV7-2, the J call TRBJ2-7; D is uncertain. CDR3 size: 13 residues. The germline CDR1 and CDR2 sequences are SGHTA and FQGNSA. Deletions cut 5 bases from V and 3 bases from J, with 11 bases between. The CDR3 reads CASSGRRSYEQYF. The CDR3 coding sequence is TGTGCCAGCAGCGGTCGGAGAAGCTACGAGCAGTACTTC. Full variable domain (rest looked up from reference TRBV7-2 and TRBJ2-7): GAGVSQSPSNKVTEKGKDVELRCDPISGHTALYWYRQSLGQGLEFLIYFQGNSAPDKSGLPSDRFSAERTGGSVSTLTIQRTQQEDSAVYLCASSGRRSYEQYFGPGTRLTVT.

This clone has a handful of counts. The chain joins TRBV4-2 to TRBJ1-4; the match to TRBD1 covers 9 bases. CDR1 and CDR2 (germline): LGHNA, YNFKEQ. The CDR3 is 16 residues long. Trimming at V came to 1 base and at J to 5 bases, leaving 5 bases not matched to a gene. The CDR3 region is CASSQGWTGANEKLFF. The DNA for the CDR3 is TGTGCCAGCAGCCAAGGATGGACAGGGGCGAATGAAAAACTGTTTTTT.

The chain combines TRBV11-3 with TRBJ2-3; weak D call: TRBD1 (6 bases). The CDR3 sequence is 11 residues long. Between the trimmed V and J ends, which lost 10 bases and 5 bases, there was a span of 10 bases. Germline V lookup: CDR1 SGHNT, CDR2 YENEEA. The CDR3 loop reads CATLQGDTQYF. CDR3 nucleotides: TGTGCCACCTTACAGGGAGATACGCAGTATTTT.

The V and J genes are TRBV6-5 and TRBJ1-1, with TRBD1 matching over 8 bases. The V gene end was trimmed by 6 bases and the J gene end by 11 bases; junction bases not matched to a gene: 8. The CDR3 consists of 12 residues. The germline V gene has CDR1 MNHEY and CDR2 SVGAGI. CDR3 protein: CASRRQGRRAFF. The DNA of the CDR3 is TGTGCCAGCAGGAGACAGGGGCGGAGGGCTTTCTTT.

The chain combines TRBV2 with TRBJ2-5, with 7 bases lining up with TRBD2. V shed 5 bases and J 4 bases; nucleotides not matched to a gene: 4. Germline V gives CDR1 SNHLY, CDR2 FYNNEI. There are 13 residues in the CDR3. This CDR3 reads CASSKGLSETQYF. CDR3 sequence (DNA): TGTGCCAGCAGTAAGGGACTATCAGAGACCCAGTACTTC.

The sample holds a few counts of this clone. This sequence joins TRBV6-9 and TRBJ1-2; a possible D gene is TRBD1 (6 bases). The CDR3 extends over 13 amino acids. In germline, CDR1 is MNHGY, CDR2 SVAAGI. With 4 bases removed from V and 2 bases from J, the gap between germline ends came to 8 bases. CDR3 in DNA: TGTGCCAGCAGTTTCAGGGGCAACTATGGCTACACCTTC. It is translated as CASSFRGNYGYTF.

This clone was seen once. The chain joins TRBV23-1 to TRBJ2-1; 7 bases are shared with TRBD2. TRBV23-1 is treated as an ORF (open reading frame) with a function not yet certain. The CDR3 runs to 19 residues. J gave up 0 bases and V 2 bases, and 13 bases lay outside the gene matches. Written as DNA, the CDR3 is TGCGCCAGCAGTCAAGGGGCTAGCGGCCGGCCGAGCTCCTACAATGAGCAGTTCTTC. The encoded protein is CASSQGASGRPSSYNEQFF.

This clone was counted once. The chain is built from TRBV6-1 and TRBJ1-1; a weak D match, TRBD1 (6 bases). The CDR3 contains 14 residues. V gave up 6 bases and J gave up 1 base, with 12 bases separating them. Germline V lookup: CDR1 MNHNS, CDR2 SASEGT. The CDR3 nucleotides read TGTGCCAGCAGAGGGACACTGGGGAACACTGAAGCTTTCTTT. It is translated as CASRGTLGNTEAFF.